The TCR beta chain described here comes from a study of blood T cell repertoires in COVID-19 (dated by TCRdb to the early 2020s). Context from the whole study: Collaborator samples came from the United States, Italy and Spain and covered acute and convalescent phases of COVID-19. The material from the prospective study consisted of cDNA or gDNA derived from T cells, B-cell-depleted T cells, or PBMCs. The dataset comprised deeply sampled blood TCRbeta repertoires from subjects exposed to, actively infected with, or recovered from COVID-19. A freely available public database, intended as a resource for researchers studying the immune response to SARS-CoV-2, is where the repertoires were released. Samples were obtained from the ongoing ImmuneRACE study (first 160 participants) and from 1,254 subjects provided by 6 global collaborators. Nearly every sample came with metadata listing a de-identified subject ID, COVID-19 status, age in years and sex. Where available, HLA class I and class II types were obtained from metadata supplied by the sample provider rather than from assay-based typing. What the study reported, not specific to this receptor: The quantity of clinical and demographic metadata differed by source and by participant and was supplied without curation.

TCRbeta CDR3 regions were amplified from genomic DNA by means of the immunoSEQ Assay, a bias-controlled multiplex PCR. The authors' analysis ran thus. Nucleated cell counts per sample were estimated from amplification of reference gene primers within the assay. Sequence reads were collapsed and filtered to measure the absolute abundance of every unique TCRbeta CDR3 rearrangement. For each sample, productive Simpson clonality was calculated as the square root of Simpson's diversity index across productive rearrangements. TCRdb obtained this table from immuneACCESS and retained in-frame rearrangements with V and J assigned. These tables miss some clones; where compared with another copy, unresolved V genes account for less than half of the shortfall, and the remainder is unexplained. The V and J calls and the clone size are those of that table, but D and trimming were determined from the DNA. Counted in this sample were over 200,000 clones; about 91% of them appeared once. The ten largest account for around 1.5% of the sample.

The CDR3 sequence holds 15 residues, the cysteine and phenylalanine included. The kept DNA is CDR3 alone, 45 bases in frame from the first base. Sequences SGDLS (CDR1) and YYNGEE (CDR2) are obtained from the germline V gene. Trimming leaves V shorter by 2 bases and J shorter by 5 bases, with the junction holding 2 bases beyond the gene matches. Whole blood was collected in K2EDTA tubes by collaborating institutions according to the institutions' own protocols. For TCRbeta analysis, collaborator samples were shipped as frozen whole blood, as isolated PBMCs, or as DNA extracted from either sample type. This clone was seen a single time. It has no known antigen specificity. There are no base qualities to consult, and no much larger clone falls within one base.

Sequencing was performed on peripheral blood. The TCR comes from a man aged 18 to 30 with active or convalescent COVID-19. The chain couples TRBV9 to TRBJ2-2, with 11 bases in between that match TRBD1. The DNA sequence is given as TGTGCCAGCAGCGTCGGGACAGGGGGTACCGGGGAGCTGTTTTTT. Translated, it reads CASSVGTGGTGELFF.